Following are 9 T cell receptor beta chains from one sample sequenced in a study of blood T cell repertoires in COVID-19. The table came from immunoSEQ multiplex PCR; TCRdb's copy has only in-frame clones and leaves some out. The table has more than 95,000 clones, about 90% seen once. Sequencing used peripheral blood. The receptors here all came from a man aged 50-59 years in a cohort sampled during active COVID-19.

This chain uses TRBV15 with TRBJ2-1; 9 bases line up with TRBD1. The CDR3 is 14 amino acids. Losses at the gene ends were 1 base for V and 9 bases for J; bases not matched to a gene: 4. Germline V gene sequence: CDR1 LNHNV, CDR2 YYDKDF (reference sequence). The CDR3 DNA sequence: TGTGCCACCAGCAGAGGGGGACAGGGCCCTGAGCAGTTCTTC. This encodes CATSRGGQGPEQFF.

The chain is built from TRBV7-9 and TRBJ1-2; tentative D call: TRBD1 (6 bases). V was trimmed by 10 bases and J by 7 bases, leaving 16 bases between them. The V gene's germline CDR1 is SEHNR and CDR2 FQNEAQ (reference sequence). The CDR3 loop spans 12 amino acids. The CDR3 here is CAIQGSSLGYTF. CDR3 nucleotide sequence: TGTGCCATTCAGGGGAGCAGCCTTGGCTACACCTTC. Supplemented by reference TRBV7-9 and TRBJ1-2, the full variable domain reads DTGVSQNPRHKITKRGQNVTFRCDPISEHNRLYWYRQTLGQGPEFLTYFQNEAQLEKSRLLSDRFSAERPKGSFSTLEIQRTEQGDSAMYLCAIQGSSLGYTFGSGTRLTVV.

The chain employs TRBV23-1 and TRBJ2-2; 9 nucleotides line up with TRBD1. TRBV23-1 is filed as an ORF, its function uncertain. V trimming: 5 bases; J trimming: 5 bases; junction bases outside the gene matches: 6. CDR3 length: 15 amino acids. CDR3: CASSARDRVTGELFF. CDR3 nucleotide sequence: TGCGCCAGCAGTGCCCGGGACAGGGTAACCGGGGAGCTGTTTTTT.

The chain has TRBV3-1 (or the pseudogene TRBV3-2) and TRBJ1-1; D not resolved. The CDR3 has 15 residues. The V gene's germline CDR1 is LGHDT and CDR2 YNNKEL (reference sequence). V gave up 4 bases and J gave up 4 bases, with 16 bases separating them. The CDR3 DNA is TGTGCCAGCAGCCCGAGAATTTCGGGAGCCACTGAAGCTTTCTTT. It is translated as CASSPRISGATEAFF.

The J gene is TRBJ2-5, the V gene TRBV11-2, with unresolved D. Looked up from germline, CDR1 is SGHAT and CDR2 is FQNNGV. The CDR3 runs to 13 residues. V was clipped by 2 bases and J by 1 base, with 5 bases between them. CDR3 region: CASSLRRQETQYF. CDR3 DNA: TGTGCCAGCAGCTTACGTCGCCAAGAGACCCAGTACTTC.

The V call is TRBV11-2, the J call TRBJ1-4; perhaps TRBD1 as D (6 bases). Germline-derived CDR1 and CDR2 are SGHAT and FQNNGV. V dropped 0 bases and J dropped 12 bases, with 11 bases sitting between them. This CDR3 is built from 13 residues. CDR3 in amino acids: CASSLEIGGELFF. CDR3 DNA: TGTGCCAGCAGCTTAGAGATAGGGGGGGAACTGTTTTTT.

V gene TRBV7-2 combines with J gene TRBJ1-1; no reliable D call. The V gene's germline CDR1 is SGHTA and CDR2 FQGNSA. This CDR3 spans 13 amino acids. V dropped 6 bases and J dropped 1 base, with 9 bases sitting between them. As DNA, the CDR3 is TGTGCCAGCAGTTTGCAGGCGAACACTGAAGCTTTCTTT. It codes for CASSLQANTEAFF.

V is TRBV10-2 and J is TRBJ1-6; D gene unclear. The V end lost 0 bases, the J end lost 9 bases, and 9 bases lay between the germline ends. CDR1 WSHSY and CDR2 SAAADI come from the germline V gene. CDR3 size: 14 residues. The CDR3 sequence is CASSESAGSSPLHF. The DNA of the CDR3 is TGCGCCAGCAGTGAGTCGGCAGGTAGTTCACCCCTCCACTTT.

This clone has a count of ten or more. This chain connects TRBV24-1 to TRBJ1-1; D not certain. Germline loops: CDR1 KGHDR, CDR2 SFDVKD. The CDR3 loop spans 14 amino acids. The V gene lost 4 bases and the J gene lost 6 bases, with 14 bases spanning the gap. Here the CDR3 reads CATSETFLTPEAFF. For the CDR3, the DNA is TGTGCCACCAGTGAAACGTTCCTGACTCCTGAAGCTTTCTTT.